This TCR beta chain was sequenced in a study of T-cell reconstitution after alpha-beta-depleted transplantation in children. Unique molecular identifiers featured in how the TCRbeta library was prepared. TCRdb redid the calling of the PCR reads with MiXCR, one entry per CDR3 protein. The sample holds more than 85,000 distinct CDR3 sequences; less than 6% are singletons and the top ten take approximately 6.6%. Study findings and constraints: At the one-year point after transplant, T-cell counts and TCRbeta diversity were found to come mostly from T cells that had been newly produced. The study reportedly traced alpha-beta T cells about two months after transplant to several hundred expanded graft clones. Several patients had high TCRbeta diversity at day 60; it came from surviving recipient T cells and thymic progenitors.

Germline V gene data show CDR1 as MDHEN and CDR2 as SYDVKM. The CDR3 runs 17 residues. V dropped 3 bases and J dropped 0 bases, with 18 bases sitting between them. This clonotype was seen many times. Its antigen is not known. Sequenced material: PBMCs, mostly from graft donor cells, taken 60 days after TCRalphabeta/CD19-depleted stem cell transplant. The clonotype was recovered from a female patient aged 2 to 10 who had a stem cell transplant for Fanconi anemia, so the T cells may come from the graft donor. The chain is built from TRBV28 and TRBJ2-7; D gene uncertain. This CDR3 reads CASSFSARTKSSYEQYF. The CDR3 nucleotides are TGTGCCAGCAGTTTCTCGGCCAGGACGAAAAGCTCCTACGAGCAGTACTTC. Drawing the rest from reference TRBV28 and TRBJ2-7, the complete variable domain is DVKVTQSSRYLVKRTGEKVFLECVQDMDHENMFWYRQDPGLGLRLIYFSYDVKMKEKGDIPEGYSVSREKKERFSLILESASTNQTSMYLCASSFSARTKSSYEQYFGPGTRLTVT.